The text below deals with one TCR beta chain. The specificity of this receptor is unknown. No quality values exist for individual bases; no much larger clone is one base distant. The trial excluded patients who had a history of autoimmune disease or who were on systemic immunosuppression. In every dose cohort, peripheral blood was drawn for TCR sequencing at baseline, cycle 4 day 1, and cycle 7 day 1. The samples were drawn from a first-in-human, open-label, multicenter phase I dose-escalation trial of ivuxolimab. Adults with locally advanced or metastatic melanoma, renal cell carcinoma, hepatocellular carcinoma or head and neck squamous cell carcinoma were enrolled in the trial. Before TCR sequencing, CD4+ T cells and CD8+ T cells were sorted from peripheral blood as separate populations. The sample comes from a study of OX40 agonist ivuxolimab in advanced cancers. Describing the broader study: The costimulatory receptor OX40 (CD134) was targeted by ivuxolimab, a fully human IgG2 agonistic monoclonal antibody. Intravenous ivuxolimab was administered to patients every 2 weeks at six dose levels: 0.01, 0.1, 0.3, 1.5, 3 and 10 mg/kg. Peripheral TCRbeta sequencing aimed to test whether ivuxolimab altered TCR sequence diversity and caused clonal T-cell expansion. Three dose-escalation patients achieved partial responses, one with hepatocellular carcinoma and two with cutaneous melanoma. Of the 50 or so patients in dose escalation, about 20 had hepatocellular carcinoma, some 15 had melanoma, 9 had renal cell carcinoma and 9 had head and neck cancer. Patients were allowed to have had prior anti-PD-1, anti-PD-L1 or anti-CTLA-4 therapy, and approximately 40% of the dose-escalation patients had been treated with checkpoint inhibitors. The paper covers the monotherapy dose-escalation part of the phase I ivuxolimab trial, which included N of about 50 patients. In the dose-escalation cohort, nearly 85% of patients were male, and the mean age was 60 years with a range of roughly 20 to 79. General study outcomes and caveats: In the 0.1-3.0 mg/kg groups, partial responders were among the patients with the lowest normalized peripheral clonal expansion, particularly in CD8+ T cells. Antigen specificity was not determined for the clonally expanded peripheral T cells. On average, CD8+ T cells showed more expanded clones than CD4+ T cells after ivuxolimab. Low levels of normalized T-cell clonal expansion were also seen in some nonresponding patients. At doses from 0.1 to 3.0 mg/kg, clonal expansion was seen in both CD4+ and CD8+ blood T cells between baseline and week 6.

Genomic DNA was isolated from the sorted cells so that the TCRbeta CDR3 region could be sequenced. The immunoSEQ Assay was used for sequencing of TCRbeta CDR3 regions. TCRdb mirrors the immuneACCESS table, restricted to in-frame sequences. Some clones are absent from its copies; in checked studies, under half trace to an unresolved V gene, and the reason for the others is unknown. Across this sample there are 100,000 to 150,000 clones, with roughly 92% seen only once. Around 0.81% of the sample comes from the top ten. This TCR was recovered from an adult with an advanced solid tumor such as melanoma, head and neck, liver or kidney cancer. Sample: CD4+ or CD8+ T cells sorted from blood, taken in a trial of the OX40 agonist ivuxolimab.

The CDR3 protein is CASSLFGGTDTEAFF. DNA sequence: TGTGCCAGCAGCTTATTCGGGGGTACCGACACTGAAGCTTTCTTT. The chain uses TRBV7-9 and TRBJ1-1; TRBD1 is a possible D gene, resting on 5 matching bases. Including cysteine and phenylalanine, the CDR3 has 15 amino acids. Of all the DNA, just the CDR3 is kept, 45 bases in frame from base 1. As encoded in the germline V gene (reference sequence), CDR1 is SEHNR while CDR2 is FQNEAQ. Trimming removed 2 bases from V and 3 bases from J, leaving 13 bases between the germline ends.